This is a list of T cell receptor beta chains from one sample in a study of T cell responses to AZD1222 COVID-19 vaccine. The assay was immunoSEQ multiplex PCR, and TCRdb's table has in-frame clones only and misses some. The table includes about 120,000 clones, less than 95% detected once. Sample: peripheral blood, taken on day 0 of MenACWY control vaccination. The receptors were sampled from an adult in good health. The CDR3 runs from the conserved cysteine through the conserved F or W.

J gene	V gene	CDR3 protein
TRBJ1-1	TRBV20-1	CSAWGGTEAFF
TRBJ2-1	TRBV7-6	CASSIHDQLASYNEQFF
TRBJ1-4	TRBV28	CASSPQTGQGASSNEKLFF
TRBJ2-7	TRBV19	CASSMGAGGPAEQYF
TRBJ1-5	TRBV24-1	CATSSRRINQPQHF
TRBJ1-6	TRBV30	CAWSDAPGAINSPLHF
TRBJ2-3	TRBV14	CASSPSGDTQYF
TRBJ2-3	TRBV5-6	CASSSTGTRLSDTQYF
TRBJ1-5	TRBV21-1	CASGGQYSNQPQHF
TRBJ2-2	TRBV6-5	CASSRQDTGELFF
TRBJ2-1	TRBV3-1/TRBV3-2	CASSQERSSYNEQFF
TRBJ2-1	TRBV3-1/TRBV3-2	CASSQTSGSYNEQFF
TRBJ1-5	TRBV18	CASSQGQGVNQPQHF
TRBJ2-3	TRBV15	CATSLKGTTDTQYF
TRBJ2-3	TRBV6-5	CASRGGADTDTQYF
TRBJ2-1	TRBV4-2	CASSQDSPGQGNEQFF
TRBJ1-5	TRBV6-4	CASSDPGQGLRSQPQHF
TRBJ1-2	TRBV6-2/TRBV6-3	CASSLADGYGYTF
TRBJ2-3	TRBV7-9	CASTLGGLTTDTQYF
TRBJ2-3	TRBV6-2/TRBV6-3	CASSYWLAGEPDTQYF
TRBJ2-3	TRBV5-1	CASSRDLMADTQYF
TRBJ1-3	TRBV28	CASSLDPGHSGNTIYF
TRBJ2-5	TRBV29-1	CSAGTGSETQYF
TRBJ1-2	TRBV5-6	CASSSQGAKNYGYTF
TRBJ2-1	TRBV4-1	CASSQDNPSYNEQFF
TRBJ2-2	TRBV28	CASSAKAGELFF
TRBJ2-1	TRBV12-3/TRBV12-4	CASSLGGGEQFF
TRBJ1-6	TRBV5-1	CASSLGTGSSYNSPLHF
TRBJ2-2	TRBV11-3	CASSLGQVNTGELFF
TRBJ2-4	TRBV11-2	CASSKNLRQGINIQYF
TRBJ1-2	TRBV5-8	CASRRTGSNYGYTF
TRBJ1-1	TRBV27	CVSSGTGNTEAFF
TRBJ2-1	TRBV29-1	CSVEGGYGTPNSHEQFF
TRBJ2-1	TRBV28	CASSYLPSYNEQFF
TRBJ1-1	TRBV28	CASSLSRGLRGNTEAFF
TRBJ2-1	TRBV5-8	CASTPWGAQNEQFF
TRBJ1-5	TRBV3-1/TRBV3-2	CASSHGVNQPQHF
TRBJ1-2	TRBV5-6	CASSAGTGGLEYGYTF
TRBJ1-5	TRBV28	CASSDYRDSNQPQHF
TRBJ2-1	TRBV4-3	CASSQYGLNEQFF
TRBJ1-2	TRBV29-1	CSAVDGPNYGYTF